This TCR beta chain derives from a study of cytotoxic CD8 clonotypes in ibrutinib-treated CLL. Study-wide points: Contraction or stability on treatment was seen for public clonotypes, which were uncommon.

Researchers set a sequencing depth target of 1 in 200,000 to 1 in 1 million T cells. Some clones are missing from TCRdb's copy, which holds only in-frame ones; the method was immunoSEQ multiplex PCR. Of about 22,000 clones listed, around 80% are singletons. The CDR3 is made up of 14 amino acids. Germline CDR1 MNHEY, CDR2 SVGAGI. The V gene end was trimmed by 6 bases and the J gene end by 4 bases; junction bases not matched to a gene: 5. A note on this clone: Its antigen is currently unknown.

The sequencing used PBMCs, collected before ibrutinib treatment. The sequence was collected from a human donor with chronic lymphocytic leukemia. J is TRBJ2-7 and V is TRBV6-5; TRBD2 matches at 11 bases. CDR3 in amino acids: CASRITSGSYEQYF. Here the CDR3 DNA reads TGTGCCAGCAGGATCACTAGCGGGAGTTACGAGCAGTACTTC.